These T cell receptor beta chains were read from a single sample in a study of T cell responses to AZD1222 COVID-19 vaccine. The assay was immunoSEQ multiplex PCR, and TCRdb's table has in-frame clones only and misses some. The repertoire includes 110,000 to 150,000 clones, roughly 93% of them detected once, and less than 6.5% sits in the top ten. The source material was peripheral blood, sampled on day 0 of AZD1222 vaccination. These TCRs come from an adult in good health. CDR3s include the opening cysteine and the closing phenylalanine or tryptophan. A D gene is named only where the DNA matches it firmly. The size of a clone is reported for some rows only, either as once, few or many, or as a class for expanded clones.

j_call clone_size v_call d_call cdr3_aa cdr3_nt
TRBJ2-3 . TRBV4-1 TRBD2 CASSQGLTSGLSNTQYF TGCGCCAGCAGCCAAGGTTTGACTAGCGGGTTATCCAATACGCAGTATTTT
TRBJ2-1 . TRBV27 . CASSFNVGGNEQFF TGTGCCAGCAGTTTCAACGTGGGTGGGAATGAGCAGTTCTTC
TRBJ2-7 once TRBV10-3 . CAISESQVTYEQYF TGTGCCATCAGTGAGTCACAGGTTACCTACGAGCAGTACTTC
TRBJ2-2 . TRBV30 TRBD2 CAWSVGLAKNTGELFF TGTGCCTGGAGTGTAGGACTAGCCAAAAACACCGGGGAGCTGTTTTTT
TRBJ1-5 . TRBV27 TRBD1 CASSLFGGQVRNQPQHF TGTGCCAGCAGTTTATTTGGGGGACAGGTTCGCAATCAGCCCCAGCATTTT
TRBJ1-2 . TRBV10-1 . CASSENTGDGYTF TGCGCCAGCAGTGAGAATACCGGGGACGGCTACACCTTC
TRBJ2-3 . TRBV20-1 TRBD2 CSASVGLAGATQYF TGCAGTGCTAGTGTCGGCCTAGCGGGAGCGACGCAGTATTTT
TRBJ1-6 . TRBV28 . CASSLVSQGSSPLHF TGTGCCAGCAGTTTGGTCAGCCAAGGGAGTTCACCCCTCCACTTT
TRBJ2-1 . TRBV7-9 TRBD2 CASSPGGSESEQFF TGTGCCAGCAGCCCGGGCGGGAGCGAGTCGGAGCAGTTCTTC
TRBJ2-7 . TRBV7-2 TRBD2 CASSLEAGEREQYF TGTGCCAGCAGCTTAGAGGCGGGGGAGAGGGAGCAGTACTTC
TRBJ2-1 . TRBV5-1 . CASSLVGNSYNEQFF TGCGCCAGCAGCTTGGTTGGTAACTCCTACAATGAGCAGTTCTTC
TRBJ1-5 . TRBV3-1/TRBV3-2 . CASSQGLRVVGQPQHF TGTGCCAGCAGCCAAGGTCTGCGGGTTGTCGGTCAGCCCCAGCATTTT
TRBJ2-7 . TRBV27 . CASSLKGPSTGYEQYF TGTGCCAGCAGTTTAAAGGGACCCAGCACGGGCTACGAGCAGTACTTC
TRBJ2-1 . TRBV2 TRBD2 CASSTLAGDYNEQFF TGTGCCAGCAGTACCCTAGCGGGAGATTACAATGAGCAGTTCTTC
TRBJ2-5 . TRBV10-1 TRBD2 CASSDQGLAGGQETQYF TGCGCCAGCAGTGATCAGGGGCTAGCGGGAGGCCAAGAGACCCAGTACTTC
TRBJ2-1 . TRBV3-1/TRBV3-2 TRBD2 CASGTSGVYNEQFF TGTGCCAGCGGGACTAGCGGGGTATACAATGAGCAGTTCTTC
TRBJ2-5 . TRBV28 . CASSLNNLQETQYF TGTGCCAGCAGTTTGAATAACCTGCAAGAGACCCAGTACTTC
TRBJ2-7 . TRBV5-6 TRBD2 CASSRGTSGRAYEQYF TGTGCCAGCAGTCGCGGGACTAGCGGGAGGGCCTACGAGCAGTACTTC
TRBJ2-7 . TRBV5-4 TRBD1 CASSLDRGRLYEQYF TGTGCCAGCAGCCTAGACAGGGGGCGCCTCTACGAGCAGTACTTC
TRBJ2-1 . TRBV2 TRBD2 CASSAGGLAGVLQFF TGTGCCAGCAGTGCTGGAGGACTAGCGGGAGTCTTGCAGTTCTTC
TRBJ1-3 few TRBV19 . CASSQSRNTIYF TGTGCCAGTTCCCAGTCCCGAAACACCATATATTTT
TRBJ2-1 . TRBV29-1 TRBD1 CSVEPDRDYNEQFF TGCAGCGTTGAACCGGACAGGGATTACAATGAGCAGTTCTTC
TRBJ1-2 . TRBV9 . CASSAQPTVNGYTF TGTGCCAGCAGCGCCCAACCGACAGTGAATGGCTACACCTTC
TRBJ1-6 . TRBV5-5 . CASSLIQGYEPLHF TGTGCCAGCAGCTTGATACAGGGATACGAACCCCTCCACTTT
TRBJ1-3 . TRBV6-5 . CASTNGGQGNTIYF TGTGCCAGCACCAATGGGGGGCAAGGAAACACCATATATTTT
TRBJ2-3 . TRBV3-1/TRBV3-2 . CASSQGSSTDTQYF TGTGCCAGCAGCCAAGGGAGCAGCACAGATACGCAGTATTTT
TRBJ1-1 . TRBV4-1 TRBD1 CASSRKDRAGGNTEAFF TGCGCCAGCAGCCGAAAAGATCGGGCAGGGGGCAACACTGAAGCTTTCTTT
TRBJ1-5 . TRBV19 TRBD1 CASSVPGTGVQPQHF TGTGCCAGTAGTGTCCCGGGGACAGGGGTGCAGCCCCAGCATTTT
TRBJ2-1 . TRBV28 TRBD1 CASSLRDRQYNEQFF TGTGCCAGCAGTTTAAGGGACAGACAGTACAATGAGCAGTTCTTC
TRBJ2-7 . TRBV5-6 TRBD2 CASSLLAGTYEQYF TGTGCCAGCAGCTTACTAGCGGGCACCTACGAGCAGTACTTC
TRBJ2-7 . TRBV11-2 . CASSSNTGTAEQYF TGTGCCAGCAGCTCAAATACCGGGACCGCCGAGCAGTACTTC
TRBJ1-3 . TRBV25-1 . CASSRADGNTIYF TGTGCCAGCAGCAGGGCAGACGGAAACACCATATATTTT
TRBJ1-6 . TRBV5-1 . CASSLAGGYSPLHF TGCGCCAGCAGCTTGGCGGGGGGCTACTCACCCCTCCACTTT
TRBJ2-6 . TRBV19 TRBD1 CASTPTGVGANVLTF TGTGCCAGTACTCCGACAGGGGTCGGGGCCAACGTCCTGACTTTC
TRBJ2-3 . TRBV7-2 TRBD2 CASSKTSGSFTDTQYF TGTGCCAGCAGCAAGACTAGCGGGAGTTTCACAGATACGCAGTATTTT